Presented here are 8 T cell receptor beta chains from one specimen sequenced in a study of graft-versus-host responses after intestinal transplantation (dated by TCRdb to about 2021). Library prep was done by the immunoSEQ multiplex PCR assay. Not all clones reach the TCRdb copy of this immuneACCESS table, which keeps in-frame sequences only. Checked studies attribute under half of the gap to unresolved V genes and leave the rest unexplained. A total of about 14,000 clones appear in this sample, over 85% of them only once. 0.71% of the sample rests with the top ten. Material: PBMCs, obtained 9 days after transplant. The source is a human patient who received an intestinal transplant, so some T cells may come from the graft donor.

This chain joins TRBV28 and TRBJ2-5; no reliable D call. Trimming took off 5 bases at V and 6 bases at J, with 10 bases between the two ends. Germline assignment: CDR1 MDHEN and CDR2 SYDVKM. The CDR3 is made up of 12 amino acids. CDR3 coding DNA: TGTGCCAGCAGTCCCCTGACGCAGACCCAGTACTTC. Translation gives CASSPLTQTQYF.

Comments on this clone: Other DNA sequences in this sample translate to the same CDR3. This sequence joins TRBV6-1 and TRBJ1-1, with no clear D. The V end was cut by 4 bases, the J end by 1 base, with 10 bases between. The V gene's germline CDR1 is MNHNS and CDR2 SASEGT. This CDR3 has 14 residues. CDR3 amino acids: CASSGVAGNTEAFF. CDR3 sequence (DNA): TGTGCCAGCAGTGGAGTAGCGGGGAACACTGAAGCTTTCTTT.

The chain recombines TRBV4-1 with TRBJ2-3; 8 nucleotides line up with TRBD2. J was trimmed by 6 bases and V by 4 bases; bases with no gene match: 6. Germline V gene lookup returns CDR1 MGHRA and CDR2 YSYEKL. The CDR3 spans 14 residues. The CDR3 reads CASSPGGGGDTQYF. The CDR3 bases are TGCGCCAGCAGCCCCGGGGGGGGAGGGGATACGCAGTATTTT.

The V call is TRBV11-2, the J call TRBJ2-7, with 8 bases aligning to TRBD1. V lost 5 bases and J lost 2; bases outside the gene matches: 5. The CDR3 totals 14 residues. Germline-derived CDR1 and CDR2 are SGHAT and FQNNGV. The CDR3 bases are TGTGCCAGCAGCCCCGGACAGGGCGCCTACGAGCAGTACTTC. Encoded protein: CASSPGQGAYEQYF.

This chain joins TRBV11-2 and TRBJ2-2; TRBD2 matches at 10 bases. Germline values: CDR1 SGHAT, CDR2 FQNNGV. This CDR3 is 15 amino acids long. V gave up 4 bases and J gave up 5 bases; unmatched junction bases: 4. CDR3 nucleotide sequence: TGTGCCAGCAGCTCGCTAGCGGGAGCGACCGGGGAGCTGTTTTTT. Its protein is CASSSLAGATGELFF.

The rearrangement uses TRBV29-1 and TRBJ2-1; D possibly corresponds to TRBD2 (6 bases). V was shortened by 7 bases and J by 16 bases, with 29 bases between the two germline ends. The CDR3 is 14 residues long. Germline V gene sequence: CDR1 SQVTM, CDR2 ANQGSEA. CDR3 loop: CSARRLGALPGVFF. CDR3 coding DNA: TGCAGCGCCCGGAGGCTGGGAGCCCTACCGGGGGTTTTCTTC.

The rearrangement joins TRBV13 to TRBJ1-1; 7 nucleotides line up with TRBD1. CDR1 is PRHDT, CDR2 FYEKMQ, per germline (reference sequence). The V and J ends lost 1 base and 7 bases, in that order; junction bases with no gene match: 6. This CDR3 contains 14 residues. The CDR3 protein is CASSLEQGRGEAFF. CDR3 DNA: TGTGCCAGCAGCTTAGAACAGGGGAGAGGTGAAGCTTTCTTT. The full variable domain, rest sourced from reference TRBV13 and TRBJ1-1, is AAGVIQSPRHLIKEKRETATLKCYPIPRHDTVYWYQQGPGQDPQFLISFYEKMQSDKGSIPDRFSAQQFSDYHSELNMSSLELGDSALYFCASSLEQGRGEAFFGQGTRLTVV.

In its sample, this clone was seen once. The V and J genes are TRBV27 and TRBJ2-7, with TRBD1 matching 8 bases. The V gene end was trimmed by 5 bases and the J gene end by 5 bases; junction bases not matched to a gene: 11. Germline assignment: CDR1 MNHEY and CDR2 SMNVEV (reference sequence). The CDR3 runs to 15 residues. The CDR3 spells CASSVTTGVVNEQYF. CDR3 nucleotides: TGTGCCAGCAGTGTGACGACAGGGGTTGTTAACGAGCAGTACTTC.